The TCR beta chain described here comes from a study of cytomegalovirus exposure and HLA in healthy donors. Overall study context: In a previous analysis, around 120 million unique TCR beta sequences were found from some 200 million T cells.

The PCR contained 60 Vbeta and 13 Jbeta primers. The protocol was immunoSEQ multiplex PCR, while the TCRdb copy is restricted to in-frame clones and leaves out a portion. The table has more than 150,000 clones, around 81% seen once; the top ten hold about 2.2%. On this clone itself: No antigen is known for it. A junction end diverges from the germline sequence, so it may reflect a read error.

The CDR3 runs 13 residues. CDR1 is SNHLY, CDR2 FYNNEI, per germline. Study-wide points: Earlier findings revealed that most TCR beta V segments proved productive either about 90% or about 30% of the time. Sequencing likely generated an artifact that appeared as a cluster of highly shared sequence variants.

This clonotype was obtained from a woman aged 25 to 45 in good health and CMV-seronegative. Sequencing was done on a sample of PBMCs. The chain uses TRBV2 and TRBJ2-6; the D gene is possibly TRBD1 (5 bases). The CDR3 coding sequence is TGTGCCAGCACAGGGTCTGGGGCCAACGGCCTGACTTTC. Translation: CASTGSGANGLTF.